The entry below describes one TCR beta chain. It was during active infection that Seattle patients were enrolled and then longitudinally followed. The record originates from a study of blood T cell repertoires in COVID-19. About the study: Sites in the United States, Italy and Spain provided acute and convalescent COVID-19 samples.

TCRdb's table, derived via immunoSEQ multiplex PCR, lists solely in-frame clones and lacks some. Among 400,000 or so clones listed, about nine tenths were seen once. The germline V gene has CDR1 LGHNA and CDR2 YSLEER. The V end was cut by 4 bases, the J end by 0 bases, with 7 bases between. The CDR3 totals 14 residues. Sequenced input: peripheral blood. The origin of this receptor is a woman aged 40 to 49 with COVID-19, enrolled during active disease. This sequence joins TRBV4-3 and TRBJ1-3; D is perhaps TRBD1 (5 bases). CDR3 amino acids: CASSPGNSGNTIYF. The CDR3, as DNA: TGCGCCAGCAGCCCAGGGAACTCTGGAAACACCATATATTTT.